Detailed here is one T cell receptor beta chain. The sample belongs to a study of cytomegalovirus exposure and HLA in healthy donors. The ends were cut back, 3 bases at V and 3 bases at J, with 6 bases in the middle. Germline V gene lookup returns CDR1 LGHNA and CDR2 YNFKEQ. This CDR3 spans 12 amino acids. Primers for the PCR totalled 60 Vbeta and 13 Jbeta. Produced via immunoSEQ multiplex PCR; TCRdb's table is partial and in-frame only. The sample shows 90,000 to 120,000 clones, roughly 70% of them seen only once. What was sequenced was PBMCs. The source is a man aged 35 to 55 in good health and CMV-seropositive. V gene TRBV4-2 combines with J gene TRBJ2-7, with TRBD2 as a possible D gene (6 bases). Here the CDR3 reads CASSQGLYEQYF. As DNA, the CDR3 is TGTGCCAGCAGCCAGGGACTCTACGAGCAGTACTTC.